The source of this TCR beta chain is a study of T cell responses to AZD1222 COVID-19 vaccine. Measured with immunoSEQ multiplex PCR; TCRdb has only the in-frame clones, and not every one. The sample has roughly 150,000 clones; about nine tenths are singletons. CDR1 MNHEY and CDR2 SMNVEV come from the germline V gene (reference sequence). The CDR3 has 17 amino acids. Trimming stripped 3 bases from V and 2 bases from J, with 16 bases between. Specimen: peripheral blood, collected on day 0 of MenACWY control vaccination. The chain recombines TRBV27 with TRBJ2-2; perhaps TRBD2 as D (6 bases). The receptor was derived from an adult in good health. CDR3 DNA: TGTGCCAGCAGTTTCGATTTTGGGGCGGGAAACACCGGGGAGCTGTTTTTT. As protein: CASSFDFGAGNTGELFF.